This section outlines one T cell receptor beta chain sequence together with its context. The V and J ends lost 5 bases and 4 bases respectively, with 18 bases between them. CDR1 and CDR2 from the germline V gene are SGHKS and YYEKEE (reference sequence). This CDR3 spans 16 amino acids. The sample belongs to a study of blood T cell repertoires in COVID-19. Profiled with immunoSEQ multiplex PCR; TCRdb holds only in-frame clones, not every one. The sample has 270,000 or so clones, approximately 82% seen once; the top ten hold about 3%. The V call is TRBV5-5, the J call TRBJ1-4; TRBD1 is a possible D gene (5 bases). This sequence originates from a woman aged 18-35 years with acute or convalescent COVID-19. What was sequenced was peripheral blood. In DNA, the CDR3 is TGTGCCAGCAGTTTTAAGGGGCAAGGGTATAATGAAAAACTGTTTTTT. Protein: CASSFKGQGYNEKLFF.